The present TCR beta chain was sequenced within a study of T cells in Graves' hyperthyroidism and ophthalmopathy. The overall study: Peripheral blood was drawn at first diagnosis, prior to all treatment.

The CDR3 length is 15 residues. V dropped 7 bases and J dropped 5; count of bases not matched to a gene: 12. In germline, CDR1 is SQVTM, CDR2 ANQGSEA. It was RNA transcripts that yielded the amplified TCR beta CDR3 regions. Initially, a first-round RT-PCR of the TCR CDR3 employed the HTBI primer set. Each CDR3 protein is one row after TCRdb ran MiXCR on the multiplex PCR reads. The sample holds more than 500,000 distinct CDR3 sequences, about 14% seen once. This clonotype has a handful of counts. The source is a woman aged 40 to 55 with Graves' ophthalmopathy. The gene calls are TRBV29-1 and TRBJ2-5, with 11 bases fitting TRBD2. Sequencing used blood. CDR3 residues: CSETLAGGPGETQYF. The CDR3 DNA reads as TGCAGCGAGACCTTAGCGGGAGGGCCCGGGGAGACCCAGTACTTC.